One and the same sample provided the 11 T cell receptor beta chains below, sequenced in a study of CD8 T cells in ankylosing spondylitis. TCRdb reprocessed the 5' RACE reads via MiXCR and lists one record per CDR3 protein. The sample lists 30,000 to 45,000 distinct CDR3 sequences; under 15% were seen once. Sequenced input: synovial fluid, either unsorted or a sorted T cell fraction (not recorded which). The receptors were sampled from a male donor with ankylosing spondylitis.

The chain joins TRBV10-2 to TRBJ1-2, with unresolved D. Germline values: CDR1 WSHSY, CDR2 SAAADI. The CDR3 contains 15 residues. V was shortened by 0 bases and J by 4 bases, with 12 bases between the two germline ends. The CDR3 DNA reads TGCGCCAGCAGTGAGTCGGTTTTGGGAACCTATGGCTACACCTTC. It yields the protein CASSESVLGTYGYTF.

The chain links TRBV6-5 to TRBJ2-5; D is unclear. In germline, CDR1 is MNHEY, CDR2 SVGAGI. This CDR3 is 13 amino acids long. The V gene lost 6 bases and the J gene lost 5 bases, with 13 bases spanning the gap. CDR3 in DNA: TGTGCCAGCAGGCACTCTCAAATGGAGACCCAGTACTTC. Protein sequence: CASRHSQMETQYF.

This clonotype has a handful of counts. The genes are TRBV20-1 and TRBJ2-1; 7 bases align to TRBD1. Germline-derived CDR1 and CDR2 are DFQATT and SNEGSKA (reference sequence). This CDR3 has 14 residues. Unmatched junction bases numbered 4, after V lost 2 bases and J lost 3 bases. In DNA, the CDR3 is TGCAGTGCTAGAATCGGGACAGACTACAATGAGCAGTTCTTC. Protein: CSARIGTDYNEQFF.

A few counts support this clonotype. The V call is TRBV20-1, the J call TRBJ2-3; 8 nucleotides agree with TRBD2. Germline V lookup: CDR1 DFQATT, CDR2 SNEGSKA (reference sequence). With V trimmed by 4 bases and J by 11 bases, 5 bases remained unmatched. The CDR3 runs 11 residues. The CDR3 DNA reads as TGCAGTGCTACGCCCGGGACTAGGCAGTATTTT. Translated, it gives CSATPGTRQYF.

This clonotype has just a few counts. J is TRBJ1-1 and V is TRBV27; TRBD1 is a possible D gene (6 bases). The CDR3 covers 14 residues. CDR1 and CDR2 from the germline V gene are MNHEY and SMNVEV (reference sequence). V was trimmed by 7 bases and J by 1 base, leaving 13 bases between them. CDR3: CASTQGWGNTEAFF. CDR3 coding DNA: TGTGCCAGCACTCAGGGGTGGGGGAACACTGAAGCTTTCTTT.

The CDR3 DNA reads TGTGCCAGCACCTTGACAGGGCCCAAAGCCGGGGAGCTGTTTTTT. Translating it yields CASTLTGPKAGELFF. The genes are TRBV6-2 or TRBV6-3 and TRBJ2-2; the match to TRBD1 covers 7 bases. This CDR3 has 15 amino acids. J gave up 6 bases and V 7 bases, and 11 bases lay outside the gene matches. Germline V CDR1 and CDR2: MNHEY, SVGEGT.

This clonotype occurred a few times. V and J are TRBV7-9 and TRBJ1-1; D is undetermined. Germline V gene sequence: CDR1 SEHNR, CDR2 FQNEAQ (reference sequence). The CDR3 is 14 residues long. V was shortened by 4 bases and J by 0 bases, with 9 bases between the two germline ends. The chain's CDR3 is CASSSPELNTEAFF. CDR3 bases: TGTGCCAGCAGCTCCCCCGAACTGAACACTGAAGCTTTCTTT.

This clonotype was seen many times. J is TRBJ1-2 and V is TRBV5-6; D is uncertain. Germline values: CDR1 SGHDT, CDR2 YYEEEE. V lost 6 bases to trimming and J lost 5 bases, with 23 bases between them. The CDR3 is 16 residues long. The CDR3 sequence: CASIPLAMKDLYGYTF. The CDR3 nucleotides are TGTGCCAGCATCCCCCTCGCAATGAAGGATCTGTATGGCTACACCTTC.

This clonotype was counted between two and nine times. CDR3 region: CASSIGTGFGVQYF. The CDR3 coding sequence is TGTGCCAGCAGTATCGGGACAGGGTTCGGCGTGCAGTATTTT. This rearrangement joins TRBV28 to TRBJ2-3, with 9 bases identical to TRBD1. V shed 5 bases, J shed 11 bases, and the junction held 11 bases outside the gene matches. Germline V gives CDR1 MDHEN, CDR2 SYDVKM. The CDR3 has 14 amino acids.

This rearrangement joins TRBV7-2 to TRBJ2-7; D remains ambiguous. Germline V gives CDR1 SGHTA, CDR2 FQGNSA. CDR3 length: 13 residues. V lost 1 base and J 5 bases, leaving 9 bases between the germline ends. CDR3 loop: CASSLEAENEQYF. The CDR3 nucleotides read TGTGCCAGCAGCTTAGAAGCCGAGAACGAGCAGTACTTC.

This clonotype was observed many times. J is TRBJ1-6 and V is TRBV6-5; D call uncertain. The V gene lost 2 bases and the J gene lost 5 bases, with 22 bases spanning the gap. Germline-derived CDR1 and CDR2 are MNHEY and SVGAGI. The CDR3 length is 19 residues. The DNA for the CDR3 is TGTGCCAGCAGTTACCCCCGTGGCAGGCCCGGTTGGCATAATTCACCCCTCCACTTT. It encodes CASSYPRGRPGWHNSPLHF.